The rows below give T cell receptor beta chains drawn from one sample of a study of blood T cell repertoires in COVID-19. Some clones are missing from TCRdb's copy, which holds only in-frame ones; the method was immunoSEQ multiplex PCR. Of 200,000 to 250,000 clones in the sample, approximately 84% are singletons; the top ten hold 3%. Input material: peripheral blood. The source is a woman in her 30s who had recovered from COVID-19. The CDR3 runs from the conserved cysteine through the conserved F or W. Fields, in order: clone size, D gene, V gene, J gene, CDR3 DNA, CDR3 protein. D genes are given only for firm matches. Clone size is not always given. Where it is, it says once, few, many or a class for expanded clones.

>NA|TRBD1|TRBV2|TRBJ2-7
TGTGCCAGCAAGGGGCCCTTGGACAGGGTTTTAAACGAGCAGTACTTC
CASKGPLDRVLNEQYF
>NA|TRBD1|TRBV30|TRBJ1-2
TGTGCCTGGAGTACGCAGGGGGCGCGAGGCTATGGCTACACCTTC
CAWSTQGARGYGYTF
>once|NA|TRBV27|TRBJ2-3
TGTGCCAGCCGACAGCTTAGCACAGATACGCAGTATTTT
CASRQLSTDTQYF
>once|NA|TRBV6-6|TRBJ2-2
TGTGCCAGCAGCTCCGACAGACCGAACACCGGGGAGCTGTTTTTT
CASSSDRPNTGELFF
>NA|TRBD2|TRBV5-1|TRBJ2-7
TGCGCCAGCAGCTCGGAGGTAGCGGGATACGAGCAGTACTTC
CASSSEVAGYEQYF
>NA|NA|TRBV9|TRBJ1-3
TGTGCCAGCAGCGCAGGGCGATACTCTGGAAACACCATATATTTT
CASSAGRYSGNTIYF
>NA|NA|TRBV19|TRBJ1-2
TGTGCCAGTATCGGGGGAGTCGATGGCTACACCTTC
CASIGGVDGYTF
>few|TRBD1|TRBV5-5|TRBJ2-7
TGTGCCAGCAGCGGACAGGGGGCGGCCTACGAGCAGTACTTC
CASSGQGAAYEQYF
>NA|TRBD1|TRBV27|TRBJ1-4
TGTGCCAGCAGTTTATACAGGGGACTCGACGAAAAACTGTTTTTT
CASSLYRGLDEKLFF
>NA|NA|TRBV18|TRBJ1-2
TGTGCCAGCTCACCACTCCGAGCGGGGCTTCCTTATGGCTACACCTTC
CASSPLRAGLPYGYTF
>NA|NA|TRBV3-1/TRBV3-2|TRBJ2-4
TGTGCCAGCAGCGACAACCAACGGGGGAGGCCCAAAAACATTCAGTACTTC
CASSDNQRGRPKNIQYF
>once|NA|TRBV2|TRBJ1-5
TGTGCCAGCAGTGTGAGGACAGATTATAGCAATCAGCCCCAGCATTTT
CASSVRTDYSNQPQHF
>few|NA|TRBV14|TRBJ1-4
TGTGCCAGCAGCCAAGTGGGGGCAGAGGAAAAACTGTTTTTT
CASSQVGAEEKLFF
>NA|NA|TRBV12-3/TRBV12-4|TRBJ1-1
TGTGCCAGCAGTTTATCCTGGCCCCCAGAAGCTTTCTTT
CASSLSWPPEAFF
>few|NA|TRBV29-1|TRBJ1-2
TGCAGCGTTGCGGCAAGAGGGGGCTACACCTTC
CSVAARGGYTF
>NA|NA|TRBV19|TRBJ1-1
TGTGCCAGTACCGGTGAAACTGAAGCTTTCTTT
CASTGETEAFF
>NA|TRBD1|TRBV5-4|TRBJ2-7
TGTGCCAGCAGCTTGGACAGGGGGGTTTCCTACGAGCAGTACTTC
CASSLDRGVSYEQYF
>NA|TRBD1|TRBV5-5|TRBJ2-1
TGTGCCAGCAGCTTACAGGGGGCAAGGGAGCAGTTCTTC
CASSLQGAREQFF
>NA|TRBD1|TRBV29-1|TRBJ2-4
TGCAGCGTGGGGGGGACAGGGTTTGGAAACATTCAGTACTTC
CSVGGTGFGNIQYF
>NA|TRBD1|TRBV18|TRBJ2-7
TGTGCCAGCTCACCACTAGGACAGGGGGCTTACGAGCAGTACTTC
CASSPLGQGAYEQYF
>NA|TRBD1|TRBV9|TRBJ2-4
TGTGCCAGCAGCCCCCGGACAGGGAACATTCAGTACTTC
CASSPRTGNIQYF
>NA|NA|TRBV3-1/TRBV3-2|TRBJ2-7
TGTGCCAGCAGCCAACTCCCGGGTGACGAGCAGTACTTC
CASSQLPGDEQYF
>NA|TRBD2|TRBV4-2|TRBJ2-5
TGTGCCAGCAGCCAAGATTTTACGGGGGGGCCAAATAGAGAGACCCAGTACTTC
CASSQDFTGGPNRETQYF
>few|TRBD1|TRBV19|TRBJ1-4
TGTGCCAGTAGTATACGAAAGGGGGCAGGCACTAATGAAAAACTGTTTTTT
CASSIRKGAGTNEKLFF
>NA|TRBD1|TRBV25-1|TRBJ1-1
TGTGCCAGCAGTGGAGGGGGCAGGGGAGGCACTGAAGCTTTCTTT
CASSGGGRGGTEAFF
>NA|NA|TRBV5-1|TRBJ1-2
TGCGCCAGCAGCTTGGGAGGAGACTATGGCTACACCTTC
CASSLGGDYGYTF
>NA|TRBD2|TRBV5-4|TRBJ2-5
TGTGCCAGCAGCTTGGAGGGACTAGCGGGGGGGCCAGAGACCCAGTACTTC
CASSLEGLAGGPETQYF
>NA|NA|TRBV11-3|TRBJ2-2
TGTGCCAGCAGCTTAGTAGACGGGGAGCTGTTTTTT
CASSLVDGELFF
>NA|TRBD1|TRBV4-2|TRBJ1-1
TGTGCCAGCAGCCAAGATGGGACAGGGATGAACACTGAAGCTTTCTTT
CASSQDGTGMNTEAFF
>NA|TRBD2|TRBV10-3|TRBJ2-3
TGTGCCATCAGGGGACTAGCGGGGGAAACGCAGTATTTT
CAIRGLAGETQYF
>NA|TRBD1|TRBV5-5|TRBJ2-3
TGTGCCAGCAGGCGACAGGGGGGATCTAGCACAGATACGCAGTATTTT
CASRRQGGSSTDTQYF
>once|NA|TRBV5-1|TRBJ2-3
NA
CASSTSSGGGTDTQYF
>NA|TRBD1|TRBV27|TRBJ2-7
TGTGCCAGCAGTCGATTAAGGGGAGGACAGGGGGTTCACGAGCAGTACTTC
CASSRLRGGQGVHEQYF
>NA|TRBD1|TRBV11-3|TRBJ2-2
TGTGCCAGCAGCCCGGGACAGGGGAACACCGGGGAGCTGTTTTTT
CASSPGQGNTGELFF
>NA|NA|TRBV6-5|TRBJ2-3
TGTGCCAGCAGCTCGGCCTCCTCGGGTACGCAGTATTTT
CASSSASSGTQYF
>NA|TRBD2|TRBV28|TRBJ2-5
TGTGCCAGCAGTAGGACTAGCGGGGGGAAAGAGACCCAGTACTTC
CASSRTSGGKETQYF
>NA|NA|TRBV2|TRBJ1-2
TGTGCCAGCACCCCGGGACTCTCACACCTTGGCTACACCTTC
CASTPGLSHLGYTF
>NA|TRBD2|TRBV5-1|TRBJ2-1
TGCGCCAGCAGCTTTTTAGCGGGGGACTACAATGAGCAGTTCTTC
CASSFLAGDYNEQFF